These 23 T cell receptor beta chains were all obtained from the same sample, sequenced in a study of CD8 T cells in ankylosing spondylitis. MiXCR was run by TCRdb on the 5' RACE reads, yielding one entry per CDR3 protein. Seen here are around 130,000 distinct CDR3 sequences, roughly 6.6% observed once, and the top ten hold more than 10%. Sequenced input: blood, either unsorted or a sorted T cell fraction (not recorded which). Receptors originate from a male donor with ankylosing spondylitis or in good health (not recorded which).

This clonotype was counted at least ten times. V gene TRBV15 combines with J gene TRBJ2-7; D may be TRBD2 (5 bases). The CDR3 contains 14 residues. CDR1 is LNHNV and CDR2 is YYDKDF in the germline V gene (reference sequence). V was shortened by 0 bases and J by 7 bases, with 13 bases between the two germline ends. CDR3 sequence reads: CATSRDQVSGEQYF. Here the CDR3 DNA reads TGTGCCACCAGCAGAGATCAGGTTTCGGGGGAGCAGTACTTC.

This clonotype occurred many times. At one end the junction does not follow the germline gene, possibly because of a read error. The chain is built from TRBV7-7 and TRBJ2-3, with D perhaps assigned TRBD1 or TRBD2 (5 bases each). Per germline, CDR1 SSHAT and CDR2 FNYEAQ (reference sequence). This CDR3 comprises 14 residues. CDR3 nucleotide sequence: TGTGCTAGCAGCTCCAAACTAGACAGTGATACGCAGTATTTT. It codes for CASSSKLDSDTQYF.

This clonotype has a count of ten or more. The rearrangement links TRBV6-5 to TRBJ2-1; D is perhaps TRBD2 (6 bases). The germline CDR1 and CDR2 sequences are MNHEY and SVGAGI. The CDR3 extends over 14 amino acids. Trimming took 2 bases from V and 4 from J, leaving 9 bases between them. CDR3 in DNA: TGTGCCAGCAGTTACGCCGGGGGTTACAATGAGCAGTTCTTC. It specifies CASSYAGGYNEQFF.

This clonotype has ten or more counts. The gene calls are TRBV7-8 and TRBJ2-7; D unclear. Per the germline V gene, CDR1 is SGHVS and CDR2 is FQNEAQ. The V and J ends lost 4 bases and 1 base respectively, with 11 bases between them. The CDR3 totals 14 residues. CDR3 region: CASSSTARSYEQYF. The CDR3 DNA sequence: TGTGCCAGCAGCTCCACAGCCCGTTCCTACGAGCAGTACTTC.

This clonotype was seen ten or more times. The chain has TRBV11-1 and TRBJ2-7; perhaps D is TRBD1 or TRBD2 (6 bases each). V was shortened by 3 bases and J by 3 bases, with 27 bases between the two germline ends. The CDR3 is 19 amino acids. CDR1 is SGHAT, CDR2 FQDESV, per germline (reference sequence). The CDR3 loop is CASSLATGGARRGIYEQYF. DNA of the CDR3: TGTGCCAGCAGCTTGGCGACAGGAGGGGCAAGGAGAGGGATCTACGAGCAGTACTTC. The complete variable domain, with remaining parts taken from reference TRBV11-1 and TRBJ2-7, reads EAEVAQSPRYKITEKSQAVAFWCDPISGHATLYWYRQILGQGPELLVQFQDESVVDDSQLPKDRFSAERLKGVDSTLKIQPAELGDSAMYLCASSLATGGARRGIYEQYFGPGTRLTVT.

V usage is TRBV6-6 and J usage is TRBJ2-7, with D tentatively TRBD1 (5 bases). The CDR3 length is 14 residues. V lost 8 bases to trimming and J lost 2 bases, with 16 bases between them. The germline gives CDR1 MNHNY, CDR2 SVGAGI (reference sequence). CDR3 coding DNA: TGTGCCAGCGGTGGAGACAGCAGAACCTACGAGCAGTACTTC. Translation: CASGGDSRTYEQYF.

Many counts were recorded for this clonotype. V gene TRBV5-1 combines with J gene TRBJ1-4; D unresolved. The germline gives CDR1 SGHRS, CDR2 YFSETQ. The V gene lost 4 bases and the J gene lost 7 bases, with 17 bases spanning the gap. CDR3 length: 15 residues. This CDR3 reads CASSAGRSEGEKLFF. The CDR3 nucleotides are TGCGCCAGCAGCGCCGGCCGCTCGGAGGGTGAAAAACTGTTTTTT.

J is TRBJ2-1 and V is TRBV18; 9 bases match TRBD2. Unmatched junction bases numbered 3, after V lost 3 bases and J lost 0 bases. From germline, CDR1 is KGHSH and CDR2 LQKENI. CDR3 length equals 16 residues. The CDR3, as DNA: TGTGCCAGCTCACCGGCTAGCGGGAACTCCTACAATGAGCAGTTCTTC. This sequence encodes CASSPASGNSYNEQFF.

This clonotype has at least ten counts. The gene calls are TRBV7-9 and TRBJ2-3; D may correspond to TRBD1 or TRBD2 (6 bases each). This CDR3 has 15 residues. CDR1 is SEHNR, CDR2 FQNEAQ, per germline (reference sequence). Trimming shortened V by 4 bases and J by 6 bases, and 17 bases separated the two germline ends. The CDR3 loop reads CASSYITGAYDTQYF. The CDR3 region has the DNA TGTGCCAGCAGCTACATAACGGGGGCATACGATACGCAGTATTTT. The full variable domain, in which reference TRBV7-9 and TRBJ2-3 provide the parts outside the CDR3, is DTGVSQNPRHKITKRGQNVTFRCDPISEHNRLYWYRQTLGQGPEFLTYFQNEAQLEKSRLLSDRFSAERPKGSFSTLEIQRTEQGDSAMYLCASSYITGAYDTQYFGPGTRLTVL.

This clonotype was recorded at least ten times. The CDR3 sequence is CASSGAEDSYNEQFF. The CDR3 DNA reads TGCGCCAGCAGCGGGGCCGAGGATTCCTACAATGAGCAGTTCTTC. J is TRBJ2-1 and V is TRBV5-1; TRBD1 might be the D (5 bases). The CDR3 contains 15 residues. Trimming cost V 4 bases and J 1 base, with 12 bases left between them. CDR1 and CDR2 from the germline V gene are SGHRS and YFSETQ.

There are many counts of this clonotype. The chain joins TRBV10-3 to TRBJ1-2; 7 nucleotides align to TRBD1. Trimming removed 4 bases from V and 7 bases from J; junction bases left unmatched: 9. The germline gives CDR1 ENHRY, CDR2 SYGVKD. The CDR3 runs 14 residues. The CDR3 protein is CAISGDSVRFGYTF. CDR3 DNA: TGTGCCATCAGTGGGGACAGCGTACGTTTTGGCTACACCTTC.

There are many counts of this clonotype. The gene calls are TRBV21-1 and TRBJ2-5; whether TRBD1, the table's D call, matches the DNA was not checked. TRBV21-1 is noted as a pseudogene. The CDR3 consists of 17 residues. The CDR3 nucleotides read TGTGCCAGCAGCAAAGTCCTTCCAGGACAGGGAAGAGAGACCCAGTACTTC. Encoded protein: CASSKVLPGQGRETQYF.

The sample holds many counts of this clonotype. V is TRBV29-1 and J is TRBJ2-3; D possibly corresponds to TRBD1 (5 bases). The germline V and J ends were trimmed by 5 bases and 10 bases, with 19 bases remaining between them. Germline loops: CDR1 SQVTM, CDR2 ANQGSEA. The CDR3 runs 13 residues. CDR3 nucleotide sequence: TGCAGCGTTATGGGTGGCAGGGCCCTCCCGCAGTATTTT. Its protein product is CSVMGGRALPQYF.

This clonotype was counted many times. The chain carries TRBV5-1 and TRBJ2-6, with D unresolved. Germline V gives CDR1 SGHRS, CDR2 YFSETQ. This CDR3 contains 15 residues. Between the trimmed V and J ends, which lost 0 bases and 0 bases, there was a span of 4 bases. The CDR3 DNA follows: TGCGCCAGCAGCTTGGTAAGCTCTGGGGCCAACGTCCTGACTTTC. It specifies CASSLVSSGANVLTF.

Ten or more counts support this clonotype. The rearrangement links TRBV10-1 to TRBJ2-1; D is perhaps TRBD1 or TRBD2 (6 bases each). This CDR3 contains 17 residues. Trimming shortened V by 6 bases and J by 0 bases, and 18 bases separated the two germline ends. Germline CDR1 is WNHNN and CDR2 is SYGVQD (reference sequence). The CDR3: CASSRGGLASSYNEQFF. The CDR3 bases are TGCGCCAGCAGCCGAGGGGGTCTAGCGAGCTCCTACAATGAGCAGTTCTTC.

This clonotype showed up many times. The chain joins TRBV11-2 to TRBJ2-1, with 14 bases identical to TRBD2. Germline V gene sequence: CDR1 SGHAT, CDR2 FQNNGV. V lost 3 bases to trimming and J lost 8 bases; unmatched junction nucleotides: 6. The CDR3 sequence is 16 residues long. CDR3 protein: CASSFRGTSGGDEQFF. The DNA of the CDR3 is TGTGCCAGCAGCTTCCGGGGGACTAGCGGGGGAGATGAGCAGTTCTTC.

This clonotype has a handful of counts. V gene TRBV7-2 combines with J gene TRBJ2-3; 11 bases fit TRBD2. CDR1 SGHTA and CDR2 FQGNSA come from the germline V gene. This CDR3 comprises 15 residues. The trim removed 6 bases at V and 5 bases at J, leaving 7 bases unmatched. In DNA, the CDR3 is TGTGCCAGCAGGGTAGCGGGAGGGCCTCGAGATACGCAGTATTTT. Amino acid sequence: CASRVAGGPRDTQYF.

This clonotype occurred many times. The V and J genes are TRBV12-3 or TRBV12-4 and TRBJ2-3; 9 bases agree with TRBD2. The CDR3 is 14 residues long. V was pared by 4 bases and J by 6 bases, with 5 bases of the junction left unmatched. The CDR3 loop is CASSWREGVDTQYF. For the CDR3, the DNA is TGTGCCAGCAGTTGGCGGGAGGGGGTGGATACGCAGTATTTT.

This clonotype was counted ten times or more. CDR3 residues: CAIGPSDTQYF. The DNA for the CDR3 is TGTGCCATCGGGCCCTCAGATACGCAGTATTTT. The rearrangement links TRBV10-3 to TRBJ2-3; D ambiguous. Trimming removed 8 bases at V and 4 bases at J, with 7 bases between. CDR1 is ENHRY, CDR2 SYGVKD, per germline. The CDR3 covers 11 residues.

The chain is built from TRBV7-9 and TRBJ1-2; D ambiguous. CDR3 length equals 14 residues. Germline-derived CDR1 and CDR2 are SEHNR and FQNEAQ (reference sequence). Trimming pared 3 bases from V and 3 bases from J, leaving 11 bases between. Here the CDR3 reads CASSFVEIDYGYTF. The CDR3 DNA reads TGTGCCAGCAGCTTTGTGGAGATAGACTATGGCTACACCTTC.

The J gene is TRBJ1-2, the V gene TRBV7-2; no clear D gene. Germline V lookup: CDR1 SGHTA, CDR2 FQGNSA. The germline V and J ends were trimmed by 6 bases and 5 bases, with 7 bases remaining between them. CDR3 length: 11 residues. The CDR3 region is CASSSLYGYTF. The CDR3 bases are TGTGCCAGCAGTTCCCTTTATGGCTACACCTTC.

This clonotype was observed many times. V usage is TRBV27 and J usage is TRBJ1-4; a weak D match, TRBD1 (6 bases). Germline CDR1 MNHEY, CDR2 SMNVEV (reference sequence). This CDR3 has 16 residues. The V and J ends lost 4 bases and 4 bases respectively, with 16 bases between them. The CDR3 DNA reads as TGTGCCAGCAGTTCATGGGGGGGCGCAAGTAATGAAAAACTGTTTTTT. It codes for CASSSWGGASNEKLFF.

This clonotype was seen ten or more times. CDR3 residues: CASSLLGSGNTIYF. The CDR3 DNA reads TGTGCCAGCAGTTTACTGGGTTCTGGAAACACCATATATTTT. The rearrangement links TRBV12-3 or TRBV12-4 to TRBJ1-3; D ambiguous. The CDR3 loop spans 14 amino acids. V lost 2 bases to trimming and J lost 1 base, with 6 bases between them.